These 13 T cell receptor beta chains were all obtained from the same sample, sequenced in a study of T cells in women clearing cervical HPV infection. The assay was immunoSEQ multiplex PCR, and TCRdb's table has in-frame clones only and misses some. Its table records tens of thousands of clones. The source material was blood buffy coat. The receptors here all came from a woman between 18 and 70 years old with a cervical HPV16 infection that either progressed to CIN3+ or cleared (not recorded which).

Comments on this clone: The CDR3 end lies 3 residues beyond the end of the read and is filled in from the germline J gene. The chain links TRBV7-2 to TRBJ1-1, with TRBD1 identical over 7 bases. The CDR3 is made up of 13 amino acids. From germline, CDR1 is SGHTA and CDR2 FQGNSA. The CDR3 sequence: CASSWTGSYEAFF. CDR3 DNA (partial): TGTGCCAGCAGCTGGACAGGTTCCTACGAG. The full variable domain, its missing parts supplied by reference TRBV7-2 and TRBJ1-1, is GAGVSQSPSNKVTEKGKDVELRCDPISGHTALYWYRQSLGQGLEFLIYFQGNSAPDKSGLPSDRFSAERTGGSVSTLTIQRTQQEDSAVYLCASSWTGSYEAFFGQGTRLTVV.

With respect to this clone: The read is 3 residues too short to cover the CDR3 end, so that end is filled in from the germline J gene. V is TRBV30 and J is TRBJ2-2; weak D call: TRBD1 (6 bases). This CDR3 is 15 amino acids long. Per the germline V gene, CDR1 is GTSNPN and CDR2 is SVGIG (reference sequence). The germline V and J ends were trimmed by 4 bases and 6 bases, with 18 bases remaining between them. CDR3 sequence: CAWNGPGALPGELFF. CDR3 DNA, as far as it was read: TGTGCCTGGAACGGGCCAGGGGCCCTCCCCGGGGAG.

Notes on this clone: Sequencing ends 3 residues short of the CDR3 end; the germline J gene provides the rest. The gene calls are TRBV7-2 and TRBJ2-4; the D gene is possibly TRBD1 (5 bases). In germline, CDR1 is SGHTA, CDR2 FQGNSA. The CDR3 is made up of 15 amino acids. The V and J ends lost 2 bases and 2 bases respectively, with 10 bases between them. CDR3 loop: CASSLRGITKNIQYF. The CDR3 bases that were read are TGTGCCAGCAGCTTAAGGGGTATAACCAAAAACATT.

Turning to this clone: The CDR3 end is not reached by the read, which stops 3 residues before it; the germline J gene fills it in. The gene calls are TRBV20-1 and TRBJ2-1, with 8 bases identical to TRBD2. The CDR3 covers 15 residues. With V trimmed by 5 bases and J by 5 bases, 11 bases remained unmatched. Germline V gene data show CDR1 as DFQATT and CDR2 as SNEGSKA (reference sequence). The CDR3 loop is CSAYSGIRVDNEQFF. The part of the CDR3 DNA that was read is TGCAGTGCTTATAGCGGGATTCGGGTGGACAATGAG.

With respect to this clone: The read terminates 3 residues before the CDR3 end, so the remaining end is supplied by the germline J gene. The chain carries TRBV5-1 and TRBJ2-7; 9 positions agree with TRBD1. Losses at the gene ends were 7 bases for V and 6 bases for J; bases not matched to a gene: 14. This CDR3 contains 15 residues. In germline, CDR1 is SGHRS, CDR2 YFSETQ. The CDR3 bases that were read are TGCGCCAGCGGTCCTGGGACAGGGTTCATCGGCGAG. This translates into CASGPGTGFIGE. The whole CDR3 is CASGPGTGFIGEQYF.

With regard to this clone: The CDR3 goes on 3 residues after the read ends, and that part is filled in from the germline J gene. The genes are TRBV19 and TRBJ2-3, with 7 bases matching TRBD2. Per the germline V gene, CDR1 is LNHDA and CDR2 is SQIVND (reference sequence). The CDR3 spans 15 residues. The DNA read from the CDR3 is TGTGCCAGTAGTCCGGGGGGACGAGGCAATCAGCCG. Amino acids: CASSPGGRGNQP. The whole CDR3 sequence is CASSPGGRGNQPQYF.

A remark on this clone: The CDR3 extends 3 residues past the end of the read, so its final part is completed from the germline J gene. The rearrangement links TRBV19 to TRBJ2-3; the match to TRBD1 covers 8 bases. V lost 5 bases, J lost 2 bases, and 6 bases stayed unmatched. This CDR3 has 15 amino acids. The V gene's germline CDR1 is LNHDA and CDR2 SQIVND (reference sequence). The CDR3: CASSPRTGHTDTQYF. CDR3 DNA, as far as it was read: TGTGCCAGTAGTCCCCGGACAGGGCACACAGATACG. The full variable domain, with the rest looked up from reference TRBV19 and TRBJ2-3, is DGGITQSPKYLFRKEGQNVTLSCEQNLNHDAMYWYRQDPGQGLRLIYYSQIVNDFQKGDIAEGYSVSREKKESFPLTVTSAQKNPTAFYLCASSPRTGHTDTQYFGPGTRLTVL.

As concerns this clone: The CDR3 end is not reached by the read, which stops 3 residues before it; the germline J gene fills it in. This chain connects TRBV6-1 to TRBJ1-4; tentative D call: TRBD1 (5 bases). Per the germline V gene, CDR1 is MNHNS and CDR2 is SASEGT. The CDR3 spans 17 residues. The chain's CDR3 is CASSERGPISGANVLFF. Partial CDR3 DNA: TGTGCCAGCAGTGAACGTGGGCCGATCTCTGGGGCCAACGTA.

The covered CDR3 bases are TGTGCCAGCAGTGAAGCGGGGGCGACTCAGCCC. Translated: CASSEAGATQP. The CDR3, in full, reads CASSEAGATQPQHF. V usage is TRBV6-1 and J usage is TRBJ1-5; D may be TRBD1 (6 bases). The sequence runs out 3 residues before the end of the CDR3; the remainder is reconstructed from the germline J gene. The CDR3 is 14 amino acids. V was cut by 0 bases and J by 6 bases, with 9 bases left in between. Germline values: CDR1 MNHNS, CDR2 SASEGT.

Note on this clone: The CDR3 extends 3 residues past the end of the read, so its final part is completed from the germline J gene. The chain joins TRBV14 to TRBJ2-3, with a possible D match to TRBD2 (6 bases). The CDR3 runs to 15 residues. Germline CDR1 and CDR2: SGHDN and FVKESK. The V gene lost 5 bases and the J gene lost 4 bases, with 16 bases spanning the gap. The chain's CDR3 is CASSYPGSGADTQYF. The covered CDR3 bases are TGTGCCAGCAGCTACCCGGGGTCGGGGGCAGATACG.

Remarks on this clone: From the germline J gene comes the end of the CDR3, since the read stops 3 residues before it. The chain has TRBV5-6 and TRBJ1-2; perhaps TRBD1 as D (5 bases). Germline assignment: CDR1 SGHDT and CDR2 YYEEEE. The CDR3 length is 15 residues. CDR3 DNA, as far as it was read: TGTGCCAGCAGCACCCAAAACCAGGGAGGTAATGAC. Translation gives CASSTQNQGGND. The CDR3 as a whole reads CASSTQNQGGNDYTF. The full variable domain, with the rest looked up from reference TRBV5-6 and TRBJ1-2, is DAGVTQSPTHLIKTRGQQVTLRCSPKSGHDTVSWYQQALGQGPQFIFQYYEEEERQRGNFPDRFSGHQFPNYSSELNVNALLLGDSALYLCASSTQNQGGNDYTFGSGTRLTVV.

Worth noting for this clone: The read terminates 3 residues before the CDR3 end, so the remaining end is supplied by the germline J gene. The gene calls are TRBV5-6 and TRBJ2-2, with 9 bases that match TRBD1. CDR1 is SGHDT, CDR2 YYEEEE, per germline. The CDR3 length is 14 residues. The sequenced part of the CDR3 DNA is TGTGCCAGCAGCATGACAGGGGGGGGTGAAAAG. The encoded protein is CASSMTGGGEK. The whole CDR3 reads CASSMTGGGEKLFF.

Notes on this clone: With the read ending 3 residues before the CDR3 end, the germline J gene is used to fill in that end. The rearrangement uses TRBV20-1 and TRBJ1-2, with D possibly being TRBD1 (6 bases). The V gene's germline CDR1 is DFQATT and CDR2 SNEGSKA (reference sequence). There are 15 residues in the CDR3. Deletions cut 0 bases from V and 6 bases from J, with 17 bases between. Partial CDR3 DNA: TGCAGTGCTAGAGAGTTCGGGGGGCATCGGGATGGC. This gives the protein CSAREFGGHRDG. The CDR3, in full, reads CSAREFGGHRDGYTF.